This T cell receptor beta chain was sequenced for a study of memory CD4+ T cells and cytomegalovirus serostatus. At the level of the study: Of the healthy Belgian adults, roughly ten were CMV seropositive and about 24 seronegative. The study, taken as a whole, reports: Suggested: most of the CMV-linked TCR signature lies in CD4+ memory cells.

The CDR3 runs to 15 residues. Germline V gives CDR1 MRHNA, CDR2 SNTAGT. The V and J ends lost 5 bases and 0 bases respectively, with 11 bases between them. Comments on this clone: Its antigen is as yet unknown.

The sort gate was single viable CD3+CD4+CD8-CD45RO+ cells for memory CD4+ T cells. Generated by immunoSEQ multiplex PCR, the TCRdb table keeps only in-frame clones and is missing some. Of 45,000 to 60,000 clones listed, roughly 74% are singletons. Specimen: memory CD4+ T cells from blood. The TCR originated in an adult in good health and CMV-seropositive. The chain is built from TRBV6-4 and TRBJ1-3; D is perhaps TRBD1 (6 bases). The CDR3 here is CASSNRDNSGNTIYF. The CDR3, as DNA: TGTGCCAGCAGTAACAGGGATAACTCTGGAAACACCATATATTTT.